These 25 T cell receptor beta chains were all obtained from the same sample, sequenced in a study of CD8 T cells in Susac syndrome. An amount of RNA that ranged from roughly 0.5 to 1 ug was reverse transcribed with random hexamers. TCRdb re-derived calls from the immunoSEQ multiplex PCR reads in MiXCR, one entry per CDR3 protein. The sample comprises just over 150,000 distinct CDR3 sequences, roughly 95% of which are singletons, and 0.14% to 0.15% rests with the top ten. The sequenced sample consisted of CD8+ T cells from PBMCs. The receptors shown here come from a human donor with multiple sclerosis.

This chain connects TRBV7-8 to TRBJ2-3; unclear D gene. The CDR3 sequence is 14 residues long. Trimming left V 2 bases short and J 0 bases short, with 6 bases between. Germline V CDR1 and CDR2: SGHVS, FQNEAQ. CDR3 in amino acids: CASSLQTSTDTQYF. DNA for the CDR3: TGTGCCAGCAGCTTACAGACAAGCACAGATACGCAGTATTTT. Full variable domain (outside the CDR3, taken from reference TRBV7-8 and TRBJ2-3): GAGVSQSPRYKVAKRGQDVALRCDPISGHVSLFWYQQALGQGPEFLTYFQNEAQLDKSGLPSDRFFAERPEGSVSTLKIQRTQQEDSAVYLCASSLQTSTDTQYFGPGTRLTVL.

This clonotype was counted between two and nine times. The rearrangement links TRBV9 to TRBJ1-5; D might be TRBD1 (6 bases). This CDR3 comprises 14 residues. Germline CDR1 and CDR2: SGDLS and YYNGEE. V lost 0 bases and J lost 6, with 10 bases in between. The CDR3 reads CASSVGGGSQPQHF. CDR3 DNA: TGTGCCAGCAGCGTAGGTGGGGGCTCTCAGCCCCAGCATTTT. The full variable domain, completed using reference TRBV9 and TRBJ1-5, is DSGVTQTPKHLITATGQRVTLRCSPRSGDLSVYWYQQSLDQGLQFLIQYYNGEERAKGNILERFSAQQFPDLHSELNLSSLELGDSALYFCASSVGGGSQPQHFGDGTRLSIL.

The genes are TRBV27 and TRBJ2-7; D is ambiguous. Germline V gene sequence: CDR1 MNHEY, CDR2 SMNVEV (reference sequence). With 2 bases removed from V and 3 bases from J, the gap between germline ends came to 14 bases. The CDR3 totals 15 residues. The CDR3 nucleotides are TGTGCCAGCAGTTTACGTCCCGGCCAGCTCTACGAGCAGTACGTC. Its translation is CASSLRPGQLYEQYV.

The chain has TRBV6-5 and TRBJ2-7, with D unclear. This CDR3 comprises 15 residues. Deletions cut 2 bases from V and 2 bases from J, with 13 bases between. Germline V lookup: CDR1 MNHEY, CDR2 SVGAGI. CDR3 bases: TGTGCCAGCAGTTACAAGGACCGTGAAACCTACGAGCAGTACTTC. This translates into CASSYKDRETYEQYF.

The genes are TRBV29-1 and TRBJ1-1; no reliable D call. CDR1 and CDR2 (germline): SQVTM, ANQGSEA. V lost 5 bases, J lost 4 bases, and 20 bases lay in between. CDR3 length equals 15 residues. The DNA for the CDR3 is TGCAGCGTTCTAGAGACGACCCTGCCTGGCACTGAAGCTTTCTTT. As protein: CSVLETTLPGTEAFF.

This chain links TRBV12-3 or TRBV12-4 with TRBJ2-7, with TRBD2 as a possible D gene (6 bases). Trimming took off 8 bases at V and 0 bases at J, with 17 bases between the two ends. The CDR3 is 15 residues long. CDR3 nucleotide sequence: TGTGCCAGCTACGGTGGGTCCGGGAGCTCCTACGAGCAGTACTTC. Translation gives CASYGGSGSSYEQYF.

The chain has TRBV4-1 and TRBJ1-2; D remains unclear. From germline, CDR1 is MGHRA and CDR2 YSYEKL. The CDR3 runs 12 residues. The V and J ends lost 1 base and 5 bases respectively, with 5 bases between them. CDR3 sequence (DNA): TGCGCCAGCAGCCAAGGGCTTTATGGCTACACCTTC. Protein product: CASSQGLYGYTF.

Only one count was recorded for this clonotype. The gene calls are TRBV3-1 and TRBJ2-1, with a weak D call TRBD2 (5 bases). CDR1 and CDR2 (germline): LGHDT, YNNKEL (reference sequence). The CDR3 totals 17 residues. The V end lost 2 bases, the J end lost 3 bases, and 17 bases lay between the germline ends. The CDR3, as DNA: TGTGCCAGCAGCCAAAATTCACGCGGGCATATCTACAATGAGCAGTTCTTC. Amino acid sequence: CASSQNSRGHIYNEQFF.

This clonotype has only one observation. J is TRBJ2-3 and V is TRBV29-1; the match to TRBD2 covers 9 bases. V was clipped by 0 bases and J by 4 bases; unmatched bases: 8. The germline V gene has CDR1 SQVTM and CDR2 ANQGSEA. This CDR3 is 16 amino acids long. For the CDR3, the DNA is TGCAGCGTTGAAGATACGGGGACTAGCATCGCAGATACGCAGTATTTT. The encoded protein is CSVEDTGTSIADTQYF.

The gene calls are TRBV30 and TRBJ2-7, with 9 bases aligning to TRBD1. V lost 3 bases, J lost 1 base, and 1 base stayed unmatched. CDR1 GTSNPN and CDR2 SVGIG come from the germline V gene (reference sequence). The CDR3 consists of 13 residues. In DNA form, the CDR3 reads TGTGCCTGGAGGGACAGGGGATCCTACGAGCAGTACTTC. The encoded protein is CAWRDRGSYEQYF.

The rearrangement uses TRBV5-1 and TRBJ2-5; TRBD1 or TRBD2 may be the D gene (6 bases each). The CDR3 extends over 16 amino acids. V was trimmed by 4 bases and J by 5 bases, leaving 21 bases between them. The germline CDR1 and CDR2 sequences are SGHRS and YFSETQ. CDR3 loop: CASSPRPPGAEETQYF. The CDR3 DNA is TGCGCCAGCAGCCCCCGCCCGCCGGGGGCTGAGGAGACCCAGTACTTC.

V usage is TRBV13 and J usage is TRBJ2-7, with D unclear. Deletions cut 3 bases from V and 7 bases from J, with 7 bases between. The CDR3 consists of 11 residues. Germline assignment: CDR1 PRHDT and CDR2 FYEKMQ (reference sequence). The CDR3 sequence: CASSFLGEQYF. CDR3 nucleotides: TGTGCCAGCAGCTTCCTAGGGGAGCAGTACTTC.

V and J are TRBV29-1 and TRBJ1-2; 10 nucleotides agree with TRBD1. J gave up 6 bases and V 8 bases, and 6 bases lay outside the gene matches. CDR3 length: 12 amino acids. CDR1 SQVTM and CDR2 ANQGSEA come from the germline V gene. CDR3: CSCLGTGDGYTF. CDR3 sequence (DNA): TGCAGCTGCCTAGGGACAGGGGATGGCTACACCTTC.

The V call is TRBV29-1, the J call TRBJ1-2, with 7 bases fitting TRBD1. This CDR3 is 12 amino acids long. Looked up from germline, CDR1 is SQVTM and CDR2 is ANQGSEA. V shed 6 bases, J shed 3 bases, and the junction held 4 bases outside the gene matches. CDR3 nucleotides: TGCAGCGTCCCCGGACAGGACTATGGCTACACCTTC. It codes for CSVPGQDYGYTF.

This chain joins TRBV2 and TRBJ2-1; 11 positions agree with TRBD2. CDR3 size: 15 residues. CDR1 is SNHLY, CDR2 FYNNEI, per germline. Trimming removed 4 bases from V and 5 bases from J; junction bases left unmatched: 4. CDR3 residues: CASSVAGGPHNEQFF. In nucleotides, the CDR3 is TGTGCCAGCAGTGTAGCGGGGGGGCCACACAATGAGCAGTTCTTC.

The chain links TRBV29-1 to TRBJ2-2; unclear D gene. Germline assignment: CDR1 SQVTM and CDR2 ANQGSEA. V lost 6 bases and J 5 bases, leaving 10 bases between the germline ends. The CDR3 has 12 amino acids. The CDR3 DNA is TGCAGCGTCCCCGGGCCGACCGGGGAGCTGTTTTTT. Protein: CSVPGPTGELFF.

The chain has TRBV29-1 and TRBJ2-3; D is tentatively TRBD1 or TRBD2 (6 bases each). This CDR3 is 17 amino acids long. CDR1 is SQVTM and CDR2 is ANQGSEA in the germline V gene. The V end was cut by 0 bases, the J end by 2 bases, with 18 bases between. This chain's CDR3 is CSVEDWGARASTDTQYF. CDR3 nucleotides: TGCAGCGTTGAAGATTGGGGGGCGCGAGCCTCCACAGATACGCAGTATTTT.

This sequence joins TRBV2 and TRBJ1-2; unclear D gene. This CDR3 has 17 amino acids. The V gene lost 5 bases and the J gene lost 4 bases, with 23 bases spanning the gap. CDR1 is SNHLY and CDR2 is FYNNEI in the germline V gene. The CDR3 coding sequence is TGTGCCAGCAGTACCCGACCTCGCCGGGAGGGCCCCTATGGCTACACCTTC. Amino acid sequence: CASSTRPRREGPYGYTF.

The sample holds a few counts of this clonotype. V is TRBV27 and J is TRBJ1-5; TRBD1 might be the D (5 bases). Germline lookup yields CDR1 MNHEY and CDR2 SMNVEV (reference sequence). The CDR3 consists of 15 residues. Deletions cut 2 bases from V and 1 base from J, with 9 bases between. CDR3 nucleotide sequence: TGTGCCAGCAGTTTAGCTGGGGGAAGCAATCAGCCCCAGCATTTT. Its translation: CASSLAGGSNQPQHF.

This chain's CDR3 is CSVYGDGRETQYF. The CDR3 DNA follows: TGCAGCGTTTATGGGGACGGCCGGGAGACCCAGTACTTC. This chain connects TRBV29-1 to TRBJ2-5; either TRBD1 or TRBD2 may supply D (5 bases each). Germline V gene lookup returns CDR1 SQVTM and CDR2 ANQGSEA. This CDR3 contains 13 residues. The germline V and J ends were trimmed by 5 bases and 5 bases, with 15 bases remaining between them.

V and J are TRBV29-1 and TRBJ2-5; D gene ambiguous. The CDR3 length is 14 residues. From germline, CDR1 is SQVTM and CDR2 ANQGSEA. The V and J ends lost 0 bases and 0 bases respectively, with 8 bases between them. The DNA for the CDR3 is TGCAGCGTTGAAGAGACGGAGTACCAAGAGACCCAGTACTTC. This sequence encodes CSVEETEYQETQYF.

The chain couples TRBV2 to TRBJ1-2, with 7 bases fitting TRBD1. The CDR3 consists of 15 residues. The J segment lost 4 bases and the V segment lost 3 bases, leaving 8 bases of the junction unmatched. CDR1 SNHLY and CDR2 FYNNEI come from the germline V gene. Written as DNA, the CDR3 is TGTGCCAGCAGTGAGTCGGCCGGGACAGCCTATGGCTACACCTTC. It codes for CASSESAGTAYGYTF.

This clonotype appeared once. V and J are TRBV30 and TRBJ2-3; 9 positions match TRBD1. V shed 2 bases, J shed 3 bases, and the junction held 3 bases outside the gene matches. This CDR3 comprises 14 residues. Germline loops: CDR1 GTSNPN, CDR2 SVGIG (reference sequence). The CDR3 loop is CAWSPGQGTDTQYF. The DNA for the CDR3 is TGTGCCTGGAGTCCCGGACAGGGGACAGATACGCAGTATTTT.

This clonotype was observed a handful of times. The V gene is TRBV6-1, the J gene TRBJ1-1; tentatively, D is TRBD1 (5 bases). Deletions cut 6 bases from V and 7 bases from J, with 12 bases between. Germline CDR1 reads MNHNS; CDR2 reads SASEGT. The CDR3 is 12 residues long. CDR3 bases: TGTGCCAGCAGGGGACCCAGCCTTGAAGCTTTCTTT. Amino acid sequence: CASRGPSLEAFF.

The chain employs TRBV13 and TRBJ1-2; D is ambiguous. The V gene's germline CDR1 is PRHDT and CDR2 FYEKMQ (reference sequence). CDR3 length equals 11 residues. V lost 0 bases to trimming and J lost 13 bases, with 9 bases between them. CDR3 in DNA: TGTGCCAGCAGCTTAGGAGGGAGTTGCACCTTC. Its translation is CASSLGGSCTF. The whole variable domain, filled in from reference TRBV13 and TRBJ1-2, reads AAGVIQSPRHLIKEKRETATLKCYPIPRHDTVYWYQQGPGQDPQFLISFYEKMQSDKGSIPDRFSAQQFSDYHSELNMSSLELGDSALYFCASSLGGSCTFGSGTRLTVV.